The clone carrying this T cell receptor beta chain was observed many times. Its antigen is unidentified. These data originate in a study of radiotherapy plus CTLA-4 blockade in lung cancer. General study points: An expansion of tumor-derived TCR clones occurred in blood after radiotherapy plus ipilimumab.

This CDR3 is built from 12 residues. V gave up 2 bases and J gave up 3 bases, with 4 bases separating them. CDR1 is SEHNR, CDR2 FQNEAQ, per germline (reference sequence). Assay: immunoSEQ multiplex PCR; the TCRdb copy retains only in-frame clones and omits some. The sample holds tens of thousands of clones, 70% to 80% seen once. Specimen: peripheral blood, collected from a patient treated with radiotherapy plus ipilimumab. This chain connects TRBV7-9 to TRBJ2-5; no reliable D call. This receptor was obtained from a human donor with non-small cell lung cancer who had a complete response to radiotherapy plus ipilimumab. Here the CDR3 DNA reads TGTGCCAGCAGCTTAAACGAAGAGACCCAGTACTTC. Its protein is CASSLNEETQYF. Full variable domain (outside the CDR3, taken from reference TRBV7-9 and TRBJ2-5): DTGVSQNPRHKITKRGQNVTFRCDPISEHNRLYWYRQTLGQGPEFLTYFQNEAQLEKSRLLSDRFSAERPKGSFSTLEIQRTEQGDSAMYLCASSLNEETQYFGPGTRLLVL.